This TCR beta chain was obtained from a study of blood T cell repertoires in COVID-19 (dated by TCRdb to 2018 to 2021). Looking at the study overall: Samples from collaborators originated in the United States, Italy and Spain and spanned both the acute and convalescent phases of COVID-19. The prospective study material was composed of cDNA or gDNA derived from T cells, B-cell-depleted T cells, or PBMCs. The dataset comprised deeply sampled blood TCRbeta repertoires from subjects exposed to, actively infected with, or recovered from COVID-19. The repertoires were released in a freely available public database meant as a resource for research on the immune response to SARS-CoV-2. The samples were drawn from the first 160 participants of the ongoing ImmuneRACE study and from some 1,300 subjects provided by 6 global collaborators. Sample metadata almost always included a de-identified subject ID, COVID-19 status, age in years and sex. HLA class I and class II types, where available, came from metadata supplied by the sample provider rather than from assay-based typing. Paper-wide results and their limitations: The quantity of clinical and demographic metadata differed by source and by participant and was supplied without curation.

Whole blood was collected in K2EDTA tubes by collaborating institutions according to the institutions' own protocols. For TCRbeta analysis, collaborators shipped samples as frozen whole blood, isolated PBMCs, or DNA extracted from either of those sample types. About this clone: This receptor's antigen is unknown. Base qualities are missing; no much larger clone stands one base away.

The immunoSEQ Assay, a bias-controlled multiplex PCR, was used to amplify TCRbeta CDR3 regions from genomic DNA. On the study's bioinformatics: Nucleated cell counts per sample were estimated from amplification of reference gene primers within the assay. To quantify the absolute abundance of each unique TCRbeta CDR3 rearrangement, sequence reads were collapsed and filtered. For each sample, productive Simpson clonality was calculated as the square root of Simpson's diversity index over productive rearrangements. The table was pulled from immuneACCESS by TCRdb, which kept in-frame rearrangements only. Such tables lose some clones; where checked, under half of the loss comes from unresolved V genes, and the rest has no known cause. That table furnishes V, J and clone size, whereas the DNA furnished D and trimming. For this sample there are over 150,000 clones; roughly 80% appear just once. The ten biggest clones cover about 29% of the sample.

Sequencing was performed on peripheral blood. The TCR originated in a woman aged 60 to 75 with acute or convalescent COVID-19.

The CDR3 region reads CASSGRVGQFF. The DNA reads as follows: TGTGCCAGCAGTGGGCGTGTAGGGCAGTTCTTC. The chain is assembled from TRBV6-6 and TRBJ2-1; the D gene lacks a confident call. CDR1 and CDR2 are drawn from the germline V gene (reference sequence): MNHNY, SVGAGI. From cysteine to phenylalanine, the CDR3 is 11 amino acids long. CDR3 DNA is the only sequence kept; it has 33 bases, read in frame from the first base. Trimming takes 5 bases from V and 12 bases from J, and the germline ends sit 11 bases apart.